The 16 T cell receptor beta chains listed next were all sequenced from one sample in a study of T cells in tumors after PD-1 blockade. Profiled with immunoSEQ multiplex PCR; TCRdb holds only in-frame clones, not every one. Of about 60,000 clones listed, roughly 70% were seen once; the top ten hold 4.7%. This material consisted of PBMCs, taken after anti-PD-1 treatment. The source of these receptors is a human donor with basal cell carcinoma.

The CDR3 region has the DNA TGTGCCAGCAGTGAATGGGAAGCGGGGGGGATCAATGAGCAGTTCTTC. Its protein product is CASSEWEAGGINEQFF. The chain carries TRBV6-1 and TRBJ2-1; 10 bases line up with TRBD2. With 2 bases clipped from V and 6 bases from J, the junction kept 7 bases outside the gene matches. This CDR3 has 16 amino acids. Germline V gives CDR1 MNHNS, CDR2 SASEGT.

The chain employs TRBV30 and TRBJ1-1, with TRBD1 matching 7 bases. Unmatched junction bases numbered 10, after V lost 0 bases and J lost 6 bases. This CDR3 comprises 15 residues. Looked up from germline, CDR1 is GTSNPN and CDR2 is SVGIG (reference sequence). CDR3 loop: CAWSVGGRGRPEAFF. CDR3 in DNA: TGTGCCTGGAGTGTAGGGGGCCGGGGCAGGCCTGAAGCTTTCTTT.

The chain couples TRBV5-1 to TRBJ2-7, with 15 bases aligning to TRBD2. Germline assignment: CDR1 SGHRS and CDR2 YFSETQ. This CDR3 is built from 16 residues. After removal of 4 bases from V and 2 bases from J, the junction contained 4 bases not matched to a gene. CDR3 sequence: CASSGGTSGGTYEQYF. DNA for the CDR3: TGCGCCAGCAGCGGCGGGACTAGCGGGGGGACCTACGAGCAGTACTTC.

This clone was observed a few times. This sequence joins TRBV7-8 and TRBJ2-5; D is undetermined. Per the germline V gene, CDR1 is SGHVS and CDR2 is FQNEAQ. The CDR3 has 15 amino acids. V dropped 1 base and J dropped 2 bases, with 11 bases sitting between them. The CDR3 region has the DNA TGTGCCAGCAGCTTAGAGAGACAATTACAAGAGACCCAGTACTTC. This encodes CASSLERQLQETQYF.

CDR3 sequence reads: CASSLANNYGYTF. CDR3 DNA: TGTGCCAGCAGTTTAGCCAATAACTATGGCTACACCTTC. The rearrangement joins TRBV12-3 or TRBV12-4 to TRBJ1-2; no firm D call. Between the trimmed V and J ends, which lost 0 bases and 1 base, there was a span of 3 bases. The CDR3 sequence is 13 residues long.

This chain uses TRBV4-1 with TRBJ2-7, with D hard to call. The CDR3 is made up of 12 amino acids. Trimming cost V 1 base and J 6 bases, with 7 bases left between them. Germline values: CDR1 MGHRA, CDR2 YSYEKL. The CDR3 region is CASSQVGSEQYF. For the CDR3, the DNA is TGCGCCAGCAGCCAAGTCGGGTCCGAGCAGTACTTC.

The V gene is TRBV28, the J gene TRBJ1-2; D is unclear. Trimming removed 8 bases from V and 0 bases from J, with 10 bases in between. CDR3 size: 13 residues. Germline V gene sequence: CDR1 MDHEN, CDR2 SYDVKM. CDR3 coding DNA: TGTGCCAGCTCAGGTTTTCCTAACTATGGCTACACCTTC. Translating gives CASSGFPNYGYTF.

This chain joins TRBV19 and TRBJ1-2, with 7 positions matching TRBD1. Per germline, CDR1 LNHDA and CDR2 SQIVND (reference sequence). The CDR3 spans 14 residues. V trimming: 2 bases; J trimming: 6 bases; junction bases outside the gene matches: 6. This CDR3 reads CASSIPQGTHGYTF. CDR3 sequence (DNA): TGTGCCAGTAGTATACCACAGGGGACTCATGGCTACACCTTC.

J is TRBJ1-4 and V is TRBV6-5; D uncertain. This CDR3 comprises 13 residues. Trimming removed 8 bases from V and 6 bases from J, with 13 bases in between. Germline V gene sequence: CDR1 MNHEY, CDR2 SVGAGI. The CDR3 bases are TGTGCCAGCGAGAGGGAGTGGGATGAAAAACTGTTTTTT. As protein: CASEREWDEKLFF.

V usage is TRBV19 and J usage is TRBJ1-2; D may be TRBD1 (5 bases). The CDR3 covers 14 residues. The V gene's germline CDR1 is LNHDA and CDR2 SQIVND (reference sequence). V lost 1 base and J 4 bases, leaving 10 bases between the germline ends. The CDR3 DNA follows: TGTGCCAGTAGTATAGCAAACGGGGCCTATGGCTACACCTTC. It translates to CASSIANGAYGYTF. Full variable domain (remainder filled in from reference TRBV19 and TRBJ1-2): DGGITQSPKYLFRKEGQNVTLSCEQNLNHDAMYWYRQDPGQGLRLIYYSQIVNDFQKGDIAEGYSVSREKKESFPLTVTSAQKNPTAFYLCASSIANGAYGYTFGSGTRLTVV.

Here the CDR3 reads CASSSLALGANVLTF. The CDR3 DNA reads TGTGCCAGCAGCTCTTTGGCGCTAGGGGCCAACGTCCTGACTTTC. The V gene is TRBV27, the J gene TRBJ2-6; D ambiguous. The CDR3 runs 15 residues. Germline V gene sequence: CDR1 MNHEY, CDR2 SMNVEV (reference sequence). Trimming cost V 6 bases and J 4 bases, with 13 bases left between them. Full variable domain (outside the CDR3, taken from reference TRBV27 and TRBJ2-6): EAQVTQNPRYLITVTGKKLTVTCSQNMNHEYMSWYRQDPGLGLRQIYYSMNVEVTDKGDVPEGYKVSRKEKRNFPLILESPSPNQTSLYFCASSSLALGANVLTFGAGSRLTVL.

This clone was seen a few times. The chain joins TRBV19 to TRBJ1-1; TRBD1 is a possible D gene (5 bases). V was trimmed by 7 bases and J by 4 bases, leaving 16 bases between them. CDR3 length: 14 residues. Germline CDR1 reads LNHDA; CDR2 reads SQIVND (reference sequence). CDR3 DNA: TGTGCCAGTACGCGGGGCAGGGCGGGCACTGAAGCTTTCTTT. It translates to CASTRGRAGTEAFF.

The V and J genes are TRBV30 and TRBJ2-5, with 9 nucleotides matching TRBD2. Trimming took 1 base from V and 14 from J; bases not matched to a gene: 11. CDR1 and CDR2 from the germline V gene are GTSNPN and SVGIG (reference sequence). CDR3 length: 13 residues. The chain's CDR3 is CAWSAVLAGLHYF. The CDR3 DNA follows: TGTGCCTGGAGTGCAGTACTAGCGGGTCTTCATTACTTC. Based on the CDR3 plus reference TRBV30 and TRBJ2-5, the full variable domain is SQTIHQWPATLVQPVGSPLSLECTVEGTSNPNLYWYRQAAGRGLQLLFYSVGIGQISSEVPQNLSASRPQDRQFILSSKKLLLSDSGFYLCAWSAVLAGLHYFGPGTRLLVL.

This chain connects TRBV5-6 to TRBJ2-3, with 15 bases identical to TRBD2. Trimming cost V 3 bases and J 4 bases; bases outside gene matches: 9. This CDR3 comprises 18 residues. Germline V gene lookup returns CDR1 SGHDT and CDR2 YYEEEE. The CDR3 sequence: CASSSGLAGGGGADTQYF. In nucleotides, the CDR3 is TGTGCCAGCAGCTCGGGACTAGCGGGGGGCGGAGGGGCAGATACGCAGTATTTT.

The rearrangement uses TRBV21-1 and TRBJ2-1; the DNA was not compared with TRBD1, the D call given in the table. TRBV21-1 is shown as a pseudogene. This CDR3 contains 12 residues. The CDR3 region is CASRQHYNEQFF. CDR3 bases: TGTGCCAGCAGACAACACTACAATGAGCAGTTCTTC.

DNA for the CDR3: TGTGCCAGCAGTGGGGGGACAGGGGGTGGACAGCCCCAGCATTTT. Amino acid sequence: CASSGGTGGGQPQHF. V usage is TRBV2 and J usage is TRBJ1-5, with TRBD1 identical over 11 bases. This CDR3 has 15 residues. Germline assignment: CDR1 SNHLY and CDR2 FYNNEI. The V and J ends lost 4 bases and 7 bases, in that order; junction bases with no gene match: 6.